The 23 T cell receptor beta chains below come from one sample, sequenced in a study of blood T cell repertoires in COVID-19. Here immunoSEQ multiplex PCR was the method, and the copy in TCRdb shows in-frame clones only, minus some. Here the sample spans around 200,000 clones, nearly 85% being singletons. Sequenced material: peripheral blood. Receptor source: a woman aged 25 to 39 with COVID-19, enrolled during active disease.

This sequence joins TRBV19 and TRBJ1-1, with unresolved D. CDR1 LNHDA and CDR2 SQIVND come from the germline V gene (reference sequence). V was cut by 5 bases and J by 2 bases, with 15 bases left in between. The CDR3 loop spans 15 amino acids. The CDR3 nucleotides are TGTGCCAGTAGTCCCCGGAGGAACAGCAACACTGAAGCTTTCTTT. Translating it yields CASSPRRNSNTEAFF. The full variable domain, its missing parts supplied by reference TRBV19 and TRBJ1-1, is DGGITQSPKYLFRKEGQNVTLSCEQNLNHDAMYWYRQDPGQGLRLIYYSQIVNDFQKGDIAEGYSVSREKKESFPLTVTSAQKNPTAFYLCASSPRRNSNTEAFFGQGTRLTVV.

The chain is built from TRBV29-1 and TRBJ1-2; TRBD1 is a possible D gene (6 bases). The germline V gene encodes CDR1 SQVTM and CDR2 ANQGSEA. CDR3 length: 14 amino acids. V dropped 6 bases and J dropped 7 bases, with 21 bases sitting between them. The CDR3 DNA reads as TGCAGCGTCCATGGCCAGGGGATTATGGCTGGCTACACCTTC. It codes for CSVHGQGIMAGYTF.

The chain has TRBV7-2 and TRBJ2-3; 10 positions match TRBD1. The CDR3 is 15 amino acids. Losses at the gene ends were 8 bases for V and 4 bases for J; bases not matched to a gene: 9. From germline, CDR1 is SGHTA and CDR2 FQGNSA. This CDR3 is CASSTDRGNADTQYF. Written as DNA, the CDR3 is TGTGCCAGCTCGACGGACAGGGGGAACGCAGATACGCAGTATTTT.

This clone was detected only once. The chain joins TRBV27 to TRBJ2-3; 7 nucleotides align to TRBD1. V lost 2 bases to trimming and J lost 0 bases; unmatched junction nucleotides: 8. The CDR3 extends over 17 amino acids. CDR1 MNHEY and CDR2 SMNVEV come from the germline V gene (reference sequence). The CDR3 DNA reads TGTGCCAGCAGTTTAGATTACAGGGGAAGAAGCACAGATACGCAGTATTTT. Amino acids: CASSLDYRGRSTDTQYF.

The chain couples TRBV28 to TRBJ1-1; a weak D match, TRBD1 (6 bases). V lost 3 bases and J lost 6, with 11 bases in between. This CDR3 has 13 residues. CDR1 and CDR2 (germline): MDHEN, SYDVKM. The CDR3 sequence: CASSLGGLAEAFF. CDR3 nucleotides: TGTGCCAGCAGTTTGGGGGGGCTGGCTGAAGCTTTCTTT.

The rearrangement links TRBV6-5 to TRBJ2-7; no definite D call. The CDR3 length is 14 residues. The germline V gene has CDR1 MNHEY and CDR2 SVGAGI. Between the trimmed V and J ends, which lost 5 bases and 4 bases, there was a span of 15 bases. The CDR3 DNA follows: TGTGCCAGCAGTCTGACTTGGCGAGATTACGAGCAGTACTTC. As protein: CASSLTWRDYEQYF.

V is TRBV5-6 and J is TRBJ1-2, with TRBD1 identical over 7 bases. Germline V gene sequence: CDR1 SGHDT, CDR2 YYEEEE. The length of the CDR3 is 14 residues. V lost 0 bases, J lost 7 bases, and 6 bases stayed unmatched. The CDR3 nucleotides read TGTGCCAGCAGCTTGGGTCGGGCAGGGGGTGGCTACACCTTC. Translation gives CASSLGRAGGGYTF.

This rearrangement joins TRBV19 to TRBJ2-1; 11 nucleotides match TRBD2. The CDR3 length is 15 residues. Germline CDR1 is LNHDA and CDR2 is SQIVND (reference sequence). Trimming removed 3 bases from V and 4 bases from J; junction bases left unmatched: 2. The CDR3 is CASSIRTSGYNEQFF. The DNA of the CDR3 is TGTGCCAGTAGTATCCGGACTAGCGGGTACAATGAGCAGTTCTTC.

In DNA, the CDR3 is TGTGCCAGCAGCCTAACCCCGGGACAGGGGGGACTAGCGCGAGAGACCCAGTACTTC. This encodes CASSLTPGQGGLARETQYF. The J gene is TRBJ2-5, the V gene TRBV11-2, with TRBD1 as a possible D gene (11 bases). The CDR3 contains 19 residues. V lost 5 bases and J lost 4, with 29 bases in between. CDR1 and CDR2 (germline): SGHAT, FQNNGV.

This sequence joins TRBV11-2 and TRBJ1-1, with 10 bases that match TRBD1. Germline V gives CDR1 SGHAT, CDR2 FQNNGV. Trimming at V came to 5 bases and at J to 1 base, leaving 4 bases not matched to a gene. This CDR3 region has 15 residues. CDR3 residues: CASSARQGANTEAFF. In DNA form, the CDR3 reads TGTGCCAGCAGCGCCCGACAGGGGGCGAACACTGAAGCTTTCTTT.

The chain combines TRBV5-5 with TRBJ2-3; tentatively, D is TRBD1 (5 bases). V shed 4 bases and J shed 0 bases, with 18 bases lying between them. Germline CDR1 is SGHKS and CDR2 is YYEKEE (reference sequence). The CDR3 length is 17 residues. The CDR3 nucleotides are TGTGCCAGCAGCAACCGACCCCCTCGACAGAGCACAGATACGCAGTATTTT. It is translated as CASSNRPPRQSTDTQYF.

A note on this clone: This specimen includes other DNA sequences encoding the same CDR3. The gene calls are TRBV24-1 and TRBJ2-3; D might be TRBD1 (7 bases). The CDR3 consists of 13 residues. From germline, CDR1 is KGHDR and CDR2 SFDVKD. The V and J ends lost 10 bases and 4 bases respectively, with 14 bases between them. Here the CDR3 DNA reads TGTGCCACGCGGGACAGCGGTGCAGATACGCAGTATTTT. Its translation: CATRDSGADTQYF.

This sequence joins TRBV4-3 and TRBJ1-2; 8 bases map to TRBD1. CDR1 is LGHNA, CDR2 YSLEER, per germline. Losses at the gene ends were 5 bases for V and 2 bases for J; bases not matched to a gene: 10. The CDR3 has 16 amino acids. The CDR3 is CASSGGAGGENYGYTF. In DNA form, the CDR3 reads TGCGCCAGCAGCGGGGGGGCAGGGGGCGAAAACTATGGCTACACCTTC.

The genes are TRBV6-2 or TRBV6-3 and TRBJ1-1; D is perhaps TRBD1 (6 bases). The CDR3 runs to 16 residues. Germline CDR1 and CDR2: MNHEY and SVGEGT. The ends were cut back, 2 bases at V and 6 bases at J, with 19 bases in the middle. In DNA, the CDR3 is TGTGCCAGCAGTTACAGGGGGGGATTTATAGATCCTGAAGCTTTCTTT. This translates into CASSYRGGFIDPEAFF.

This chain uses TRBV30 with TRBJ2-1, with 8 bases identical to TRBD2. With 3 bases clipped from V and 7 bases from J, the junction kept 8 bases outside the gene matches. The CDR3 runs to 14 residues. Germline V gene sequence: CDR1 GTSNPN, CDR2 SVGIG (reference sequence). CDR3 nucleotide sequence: TGTGCCTGGAGAGGAGCGGGAGACTCTAATGAGCAGTTCTTC. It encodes CAWRGAGDSNEQFF.

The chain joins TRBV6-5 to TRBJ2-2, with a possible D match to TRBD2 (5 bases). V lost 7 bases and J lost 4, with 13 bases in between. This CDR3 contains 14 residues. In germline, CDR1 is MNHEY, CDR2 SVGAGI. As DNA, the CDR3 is TGTGCCAGCAATCGAGTTCGGGGCACCGGGGAGCTGTTTTTT. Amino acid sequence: CASNRVRGTGELFF.

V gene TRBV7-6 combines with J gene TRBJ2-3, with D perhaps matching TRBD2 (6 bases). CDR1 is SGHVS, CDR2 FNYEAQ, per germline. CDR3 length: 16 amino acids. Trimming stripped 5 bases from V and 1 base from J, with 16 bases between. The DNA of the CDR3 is TGTGCCAGCAGCCTGTATCCCGGGAGTCGCACAGATACGCAGTATTTT. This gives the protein CASSLYPGSRTDTQYF.

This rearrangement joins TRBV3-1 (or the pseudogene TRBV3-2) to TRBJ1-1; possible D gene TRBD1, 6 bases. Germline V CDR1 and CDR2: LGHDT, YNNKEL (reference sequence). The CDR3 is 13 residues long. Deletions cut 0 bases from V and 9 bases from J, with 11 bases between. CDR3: CASSQDHTGQAFF. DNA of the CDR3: TGTGCCAGCAGCCAAGATCATACAGGGCAAGCTTTCTTT.

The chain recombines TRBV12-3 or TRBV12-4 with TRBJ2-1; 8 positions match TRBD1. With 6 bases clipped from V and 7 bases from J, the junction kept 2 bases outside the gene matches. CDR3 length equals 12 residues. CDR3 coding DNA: TGTGCCAGCAGCAGGGGGCCTAATGAGCAGTTCTTC. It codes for CASSRGPNEQFF.

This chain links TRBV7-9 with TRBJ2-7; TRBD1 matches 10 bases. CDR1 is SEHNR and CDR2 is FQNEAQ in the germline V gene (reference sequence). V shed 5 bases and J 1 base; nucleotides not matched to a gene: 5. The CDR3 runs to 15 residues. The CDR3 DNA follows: TGTGCCAGCAGCAATCCGGGACAGGGGTCCTACGAGCAGTACTTC. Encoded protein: CASSNPGQGSYEQYF.

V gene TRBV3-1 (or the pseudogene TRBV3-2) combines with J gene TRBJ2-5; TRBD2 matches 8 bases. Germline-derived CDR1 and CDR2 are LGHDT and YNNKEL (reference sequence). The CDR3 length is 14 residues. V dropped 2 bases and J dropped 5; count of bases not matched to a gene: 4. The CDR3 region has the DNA TGTGCCAGCAGCCAACTACCGGGAGGGGAGACCCAGTACTTC. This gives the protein CASSQLPGGETQYF.

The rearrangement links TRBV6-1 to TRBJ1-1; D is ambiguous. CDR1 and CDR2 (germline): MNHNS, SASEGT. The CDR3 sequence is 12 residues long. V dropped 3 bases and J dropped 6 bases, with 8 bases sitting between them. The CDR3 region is CASSDSPAEAFF. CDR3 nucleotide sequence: TGTGCCAGCAGTGATTCCCCAGCTGAAGCTTTCTTT.

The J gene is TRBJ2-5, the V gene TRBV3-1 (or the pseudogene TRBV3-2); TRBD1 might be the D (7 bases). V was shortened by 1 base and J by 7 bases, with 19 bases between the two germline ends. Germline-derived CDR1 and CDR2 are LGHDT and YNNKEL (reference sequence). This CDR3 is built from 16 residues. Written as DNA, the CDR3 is TGTGCCAGCAGCCAAGTTTTCCAGGGGGTCGGGGGGACCCAGTACTTC. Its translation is CASSQVFQGVGGTQYF.